These 18 T cell receptor beta chains originate from one sample sequenced in a study of cytomegalovirus exposure and HLA in healthy donors. Here immunoSEQ multiplex PCR was the method, and the copy in TCRdb shows in-frame clones only, minus some. Of roughly 330,000 clones listed, approximately 90% are singletons. Sequencing was carried out using PBMCs. The receptors originated from a woman in her thirties in good health and CMV-seropositive.

For this clone: The sample has other DNA sequences that encode this CDR3 too. The gene calls are TRBV9 and TRBJ1-6, with D possibly TRBD1 on 6 matching bases. Deletions cut 0 bases from V and 7 bases from J, with 8 bases between. Germline assignment: CDR1 SGDLS and CDR2 YYNGEE. The CDR3 runs 14 residues. This CDR3 is CASSVDRVNSPLHF. The CDR3 DNA follows: TGTGCCAGCAGCGTAGACAGGGTGAATTCACCCCTCCACTTT.

V is TRBV7-9 and J is TRBJ2-1, with 11 bases lining up with TRBD2. J gave up 9 bases and V 3 bases, and 7 bases lay outside the gene matches. The length of the CDR3 is 15 residues. The V gene's germline CDR1 is SEHNR and CDR2 FQNEAQ (reference sequence). This chain's CDR3 is CASSFLSGGATEQFF. Here the CDR3 DNA reads TGTGCCAGCAGCTTCCTTAGCGGGGGGGCCACTGAGCAGTTCTTC.

The gene calls are TRBV7-8 and TRBJ1-1; D call uncertain. CDR1 is SGHVS, CDR2 FQNEAQ, per germline. The V and J ends lost 3 bases and 1 base respectively, with 9 bases between them. This CDR3 has 14 amino acids. CDR3 DNA: TGTGCCAGCAGCTTCGCTGGTCAGAACACTGAAGCTTTCTTT. Its translation: CASSFAGQNTEAFF.

This clone was seen a single time. This rearrangement joins TRBV2 to TRBJ2-5; D might be TRBD2 (6 bases). The CDR3 spans 13 residues. The ends were cut back, 5 bases at V and 2 bases at J, with 9 bases in the middle. The germline V gene encodes CDR1 SNHLY and CDR2 FYNNEI. The CDR3 here is CASSLGGQETQYF. In DNA form, the CDR3 reads TGTGCCAGCAGTCTTGGGGGGCAAGAGACCCAGTACTTC. Combining the CDR3 with reference TRBV2 and TRBJ2-5 gives the whole variable domain EPEVTQTPSHQVTQMGQEVILRCVPISNHLYFYWYRQILGQKVEFLVSFYNNEISEKSEIFDDQFSVERPDGSNFTLKIRSTKLEDSAMYFCASSLGGQETQYFGPGTRLLVL.

The chain couples TRBV12-5 to TRBJ2-1, with D possibly matching TRBD1 (7 bases). CDR1 and CDR2 from the germline V gene are LGHNT and FRNRAP. The CDR3 runs 15 residues. Between the trimmed V and J ends, which lost 6 bases and 4 bases, there was a span of 16 bases. The CDR3: CASGSRQGGYNEQFF. In DNA form, the CDR3 reads TGTGCTAGTGGCTCCCGACAGGGAGGTTACAATGAGCAGTTCTTC.

The CDR3 spells CASSYRLGRENTEAFF. For the CDR3, the DNA is TGTGCCAGCAGTTACCGATTGGGACGGGAGAACACTGAAGCTTTCTTT. V is TRBV27 and J is TRBJ1-1, with D tentatively TRBD1 (5 bases). The V gene lost 4 bases and the J gene lost 1 base, with 16 bases spanning the gap. The V gene's germline CDR1 is MNHEY and CDR2 SMNVEV (reference sequence). CDR3 size: 16 residues.

V and J are TRBV5-6 and TRBJ2-7; D unclear. The CDR3 totals 12 residues. The germline V gene has CDR1 SGHDT and CDR2 YYEEEE. V was shortened by 4 bases and J by 7 bases, with 12 bases between the two germline ends. The CDR3 DNA is TGTGCCAGCAGCCTAGTGGCTCGGGAGCAGTACTTC. As protein: CASSLVAREQYF.

This chain links TRBV6-5 with TRBJ2-7; D gene ambiguous. The germline V gene has CDR1 MNHEY and CDR2 SVGAGI. Trimming stripped 0 bases from V and 0 bases from J, with 6 bases between. The CDR3 length is 14 residues. The CDR3 sequence is CASSYSGRSYEQYF. The CDR3 coding sequence is TGTGCCAGCAGTTACTCGGGCCGCTCCTACGAGCAGTACTTC.

The V call is TRBV7-8, the J call TRBJ2-5, with D possibly matching TRBD2 (6 bases). Germline CDR1 SGHVS, CDR2 FQNEAQ. The CDR3 loop spans 14 amino acids. With 0 bases removed from V and 5 bases from J, the gap between germline ends came to 10 bases. The CDR3 protein is CASSLAPGRETQYF. CDR3 coding DNA: TGTGCCAGCAGCTTAGCGCCGGGGAGGGAGACCCAGTACTTC.

The chain recombines TRBV5-6 with TRBJ1-4; D is possibly TRBD1 (5 bases). The length of the CDR3 is 14 residues. Germline lookup yields CDR1 SGHDT and CDR2 YYEEEE. V lost 0 bases, J lost 7 bases, and 10 bases lay in between. CDR3 sequence reads: CASSLGGWSEKLFF. CDR3 DNA sequence: TGTGCCAGCAGCTTGGGGGGGTGGAGTGAAAAACTGTTTTTT.

The chain is built from TRBV27 and TRBJ2-1; TRBD2 matches at 14 bases. Germline CDR1 reads MNHEY; CDR2 reads SMNVEV (reference sequence). The CDR3 sequence is 16 residues long. The J segment lost 7 bases and the V segment lost 5 bases, leaving 7 bases of the junction unmatched. Written as DNA, the CDR3 is TGTGCCAGCAGTACCAAGACTAGCGGGGGGGCAAATGAGCAGTTCTTC. It translates to CASSTKTSGGANEQFF.

J is TRBJ2-7 and V is TRBV6-5, with 9 bases fitting TRBD1. V gave up 5 bases and J gave up 3 bases; unmatched junction bases: 5. The CDR3 sequence is 14 residues long. Per the germline V gene, CDR1 is MNHEY and CDR2 is SVGAGI. The CDR3 spells CASSPRDRDYEQYF. The CDR3 region has the DNA TGTGCCAGCAGTCCCCGGGACAGGGACTACGAGCAGTACTTC.

The chain carries TRBV5-1 and TRBJ2-7; 13 positions agree with TRBD2. Germline CDR1 SGHRS, CDR2 YFSETQ. V lost 4 bases to trimming and J lost 0 bases; unmatched junction nucleotides: 10. CDR3 length: 18 residues. CDR3 amino acids: CASSHGLAGEGFSYEQYF. The CDR3 bases are TGCGCCAGCAGCCACGGACTAGCGGGGGAGGGATTCTCCTACGAGCAGTACTTC.

This clone came up once. The chain employs TRBV6-5 and TRBJ1-1; the D gene is possibly TRBD1 (6 bases). The germline CDR1 and CDR2 sequences are MNHEY and SVGAGI. Trimming took 3 bases from V and 7 from J, leaving 15 bases between them. The CDR3 is 14 amino acids. The CDR3 region is CASSYEGVALEAFF. The CDR3 bases are TGTGCCAGCAGTTATGAGGGGGTCGCGCTTGAAGCTTTCTTT.

The chain couples TRBV7-9 to TRBJ1-6, with TRBD1 matching 8 bases. The junction had 7 bases not matched to a gene; V was cut back by 6 bases and J by 3 bases. The CDR3 is 16 residues long. In germline, CDR1 is SEHNR, CDR2 FQNEAQ (reference sequence). Here the CDR3 reads CASSLTGASYNSPLHF. Written as DNA, the CDR3 is TGTGCCAGCAGTTTGACAGGGGCCAGCTATAATTCACCCCTCCACTTT.

V usage is TRBV9 and J usage is TRBJ2-3; D gene unclear. Germline CDR1 and CDR2: SGDLS and YYNGEE. This CDR3 is built from 13 residues. Trimming took 1 base from V and 2 from J, leaving 5 bases between them. The CDR3 protein is CASSVSNTDTQYF. The CDR3 DNA is TGTGCCAGCAGCGTATCCAACACAGATACGCAGTATTTT.

This chain links TRBV29-1 with TRBJ1-2; no clear D gene. In germline, CDR1 is SQVTM, CDR2 ANQGSEA. Trimming took off 3 bases at V and 2 bases at J, with 10 bases between the two ends. The CDR3 totals 13 residues. The CDR3 sequence is CSVEGNSNYGYTF. The CDR3, as DNA: TGCAGCGTTGAGGGGAACTCAAACTATGGCTACACCTTC.

The chain recombines TRBV4-3 with TRBJ2-7, with TRBD2 identical over 11 bases. The V segment lost 6 bases and the J segment 2 bases; nucleotides outside the gene matches: 9. The germline CDR1 and CDR2 sequences are LGHNA and YSLEER. The CDR3 runs to 16 residues. The CDR3 reads CASSQNSGLAAYEQYF. Here the CDR3 DNA reads TGCGCCAGCAGTCAGAATTCGGGACTAGCGGCCTACGAGCAGTACTTC.